This T cell receptor (beta chain) stems from a study of T-cell reconstitution after alpha-beta-depleted transplantation in children. TCRbeta library construction was performed incorporating unique molecular identifiers. TCRdb reprocessed the PCR reads with MiXCR, giving one entry per CDR3 protein. The data hold roughly 790,000 distinct CDR3 sequences, with 15% to 20% observed a single time. V was trimmed by 6 bases and J by 4 bases, leaving 18 bases between them. CDR3 size: 15 residues. The material sequenced was PBMCs, mostly from graft donor cells, taken 360 days after TCRalphabeta/CD19-depleted stem cell transplant. This chain uses TRBV12-3 or TRBV12-4 with TRBJ1-1; weak D call: TRBD1 (5 bases). The TCR sequence derives from a male patient aged 5 to 17 who had a stem cell transplant for acute lymphoblastic leukemia, so the T cells may come from the graft donor. The CDR3 DNA follows: TGTGCCAGCAGAGCCTGGGACGGCTCGGGCACTGAAGCTTTCTTT. Its translation is CASRAWDGSGTEAFF.